These 7 T cell receptor beta chains originate from one sample sequenced in a study of glioma-infiltrating T cells. Using RNA template, CDR3s of TCR alpha and beta were amplified with iRepertoire arm-PCR. In TCRdb, the multiplex PCR reads were re-called with MiXCR into one record per CDR3 protein. In the table there are 35,000 to 45,000 distinct CDR3 sequences, around 22% of which are singletons. The specimen sequenced was glioma tissue, nonneoplastic brain tissue, or PBMCs (not recorded which). These receptors all stem from a human donor with low-grade glioma or glioblastoma, undergoing nonglioma brain surgery, or in good health (not recorded which).

This clonotype was detected many times. The rearrangement links TRBV4-1 to TRBJ1-2; D not certain. The CDR3 spans 14 residues. Germline CDR1 is MGHRA and CDR2 is YSYEKL. With 1 base removed from V and 1 base from J, the gap between germline ends came to 7 bases. CDR3 region: CASSQVASNYGYTF. As DNA, the CDR3 is TGCGCCAGCAGCCAAGTGGCAAGTAACTATGGCTACACCTTC.

This clonotype has ten or more counts. This chain uses TRBV7-2 with TRBJ2-1; D uncertain. The CDR3 sequence is 13 residues long. Germline V gene sequence: CDR1 SGHTA, CDR2 FQGNSA. V lost 0 bases and J lost 4, with 4 bases in between. The CDR3 spells CASSLARYNEQFF. As DNA, the CDR3 is TGTGCCAGCAGCTTAGCCCGTTACAATGAGCAGTTCTTC.

This clonotype occurred many times. The J gene is TRBJ2-1, the V gene TRBV24-1; 10 bases are shared with TRBD2. The CDR3 loop spans 14 amino acids. Losses at the gene ends were 4 bases for V and 8 bases for J; bases not matched to a gene: 4. CDR1 is KGHDR, CDR2 SFDVKD, per germline. CDR3 protein: CATSDPGTSDEQFF. CDR3 nucleotide sequence: TGTGCCACCAGTGACCCAGGGACTAGCGATGAGCAGTTCTTC.

This clonotype was seen repeatedly, ten times or more. The chain is built from TRBV14 and TRBJ2-1; no firm D call. In germline, CDR1 is SGHDN, CDR2 FVKESK. The CDR3 is 15 amino acids. V lost 0 bases and J 7 bases, leaving 13 bases between the germline ends. CDR3 sequence (DNA): TGTGCCAGCAGCCAAGATCGGTTCGTTAAAAATGAGCAGTTCTTC. As protein: CASSQDRFVKNEQFF.

This clonotype was detected a few times. The J gene is TRBJ1-5, the V gene TRBV12-3 or TRBV12-4; D is perhaps TRBD1 (5 bases). The CDR3 has 16 amino acids. Trimming took 3 bases from V and 3 from J, leaving 15 bases between them. Here the CDR3 DNA reads TGTGCCAGCAGTTTTGGGGGTGCGAGCTTCAATCAGCCCCAGCATTTT. It codes for CASSFGGASFNQPQHF.

The sample holds many counts of this clonotype. The V gene is TRBV7-9, the J gene TRBJ2-4; 12 positions agree with TRBD1. This CDR3 contains 21 residues. V lost 4 bases to trimming and J lost 1 base; unmatched junction nucleotides: 17. Germline loops: CDR1 SEHNR, CDR2 FQNEAQ (reference sequence). CDR3 sequence: CASSWKPGQGALESAKNIQYF. CDR3 nucleotides: TGTGCCAGCAGCTGGAAACCGGGACAGGGGGCTTTGGAGTCGGCCAAAAACATTCAGTACTTC.

Details on this clonotype: A read error is possible here, since a much larger clone lies one base away. This chain links TRBV11-2 with TRBJ2-5; no reliable D call. There are 11 residues in the CDR3. Germline CDR1 is SGHAT and CDR2 is FQNNGV. The CDR3 region is CASSLAVTKYF. The CDR3 DNA sequence: TGTGCCAGCAGCTTAGCGGTGACCAAGTACTTC.